This T cell receptor beta chain was sequenced during a study of T-cell memory formation after mild COVID-19. TCRdb processed the 5' RACE reads anew with MiXCR; each CDR3 protein has one entry. The table has under 450,000 distinct CDR3 sequences, under 25% seen once; the top ten hold about an eighth. Per germline, CDR1 MNHNS and CDR2 SASEGT. Trimming took 2 bases from V and 6 from J, leaving 13 bases between them. This CDR3 contains 15 residues. Specimen: PBMCs or a T cell subset sorted from them (not recorded which). V usage is TRBV6-1 and J usage is TRBJ2-2; no clear D gene. The TCR originated in an adult woman who had mild COVID-19 (a few samples of this study predate the infection). Cell type and time point are not known. The CDR3, as DNA: TGTGCCAGCAGTGAAACTGACTCTGGGGCCGGGGAGCTGTTTTTT. It is translated as CASSETDSGAGELFF.